The text below deals with one T cell receptor beta chain. Its antigen is unidentified. The sample is drawn from a study of cytomegalovirus exposure and HLA in healthy donors. This CDR3 is built from 16 residues. Trimming removed 0 bases at V and 9 bases at J, with 20 bases between. Germline CDR1 and CDR2: SGHAT and FQNNGV. 13 Jbeta primers and 60 Vbeta primers were used for the PCR. The assay was immunoSEQ multiplex PCR, and TCRdb's table has in-frame clones only and misses some. This sample yields 100,000 to 130,000 clones, of which about 81% are seen a single time; 2% to 3% belongs to the top ten. Overall study findings and caveats: TCR beta sequences reportedly predicted the HLA-A and HLA-B alleles of most subjects accurately. The authors considered a cluster of highly shared sequence variants likely to be a sequencing artifact.

Sequencing was done on a sample of PBMCs. This receptor was obtained from a man aged 30 to 45 in good health and CMV-seropositive. V and J are TRBV11-2 and TRBJ1-2; possibly TRBD1 for D (5 bases). CDR3 loop: CASSLELGEGPVRYTF. The CDR3 DNA sequence: TGTGCCAGCAGCTTAGAGTTGGGGGAGGGACCGGTGCGCTACACCTTC.